These 8 T cell receptor beta chains came from one sample sequenced in a study of blood T cell repertoires in COVID-19. Repertoires were generated with immunoSEQ multiplex PCR, while TCRdb's copy carries only in-frame clones and drops some. The table lists roughly 350,000 clones, 92% of them singletons, with approximately 17% in the top ten. Specimen: PBMCs or T cells enriched from blood (not recorded which). The receptors derive from a woman in her 30s who had recovered from COVID-19.

The chain is built from TRBV28 and TRBJ1-1, with D perhaps matching TRBD1 (5 bases). The V end was cut by 2 bases, the J end by 0 bases, with 7 bases between. CDR1 and CDR2 (germline): MDHEN, SYDVKM. This CDR3 comprises 14 residues. The CDR3 DNA follows: TGTGCCAGCAGTTTAATACAGGTGAACACTGAAGCTTTCTTT. Its translation: CASSLIQVNTEAFF.

The gene calls are TRBV11-3 and TRBJ2-1, with a possible D match to TRBD2 (6 bases). CDR3 size: 15 residues. From germline, CDR1 is SGHNT and CDR2 YENEEA. V lost 1 base and J lost 3, with 10 bases in between. The DNA of the CDR3 is TGTGCCAGCAGCTTAGGTCAGACTAGCTACAATGAGCAGTTCTTC. Translating gives CASSLGQTSYNEQFF.

The V call is TRBV15, the J call TRBJ1-2, with D perhaps matching TRBD1 (5 bases). V was clipped by 0 bases and J by 3 bases, with 11 bases between them. This CDR3 has 15 residues. CDR1 and CDR2 (germline): LNHNV, YYDKDF (reference sequence). CDR3 region: CATSRDQGRDYGYTF. CDR3 nucleotides: TGTGCCACCAGCAGAGATCAGGGCCGAGACTATGGCTACACCTTC. Drawing the rest from reference TRBV15 and TRBJ1-2, the complete variable domain is DAMVIQNPRYQVTQFGKPVTLSCSQTLNHNVMYWYQQKSSQAPKLLFHYYDKDFNNEADTPDNFQSRRPNTSFCFLDIRSPGLGDTAMYLCATSRDQGRDYGYTFGSGTRLTVV.

This clone was recorded once. The rearrangement links TRBV28 to TRBJ2-1, with D tentatively TRBD1 (6 bases). V gave up 0 bases and J gave up 7 bases, with 16 bases separating them. This CDR3 region has 16 residues. Germline V CDR1 and CDR2: MDHEN, SYDVKM. CDR3 in amino acids: CASSLWLSGVWNEQFF. The DNA for the CDR3 is TGTGCCAGCAGTTTATGGTTGTCAGGGGTATGGAATGAGCAGTTCTTC.

This chain joins TRBV27 and TRBJ1-2; 8 nucleotides match TRBD1. CDR1 and CDR2 (germline): MNHEY, SMNVEV (reference sequence). J was trimmed by 6 bases and V by 6 bases; bases with no gene match: 3. This CDR3 has 12 residues. The CDR3 DNA reads as TGTGCCAGCAGCAGGGGGCATGATGGCTACACCTTC. Its protein is CASSRGHDGYTF.

This clone appeared once. The chain carries TRBV27 and TRBJ2-7, with 9 bases that match TRBD1. The trim removed 4 bases at V and 4 bases at J, leaving 14 bases unmatched. The CDR3 spans 17 residues. Germline CDR1 reads MNHEY; CDR2 reads SMNVEV (reference sequence). CDR3 coding DNA: TGTGCCAGCAGTTCCCCTCCGGGGACAGGGCTTCCGTACGAGCAGTACTTC. It yields the protein CASSSPPGTGLPYEQYF.

This chain uses TRBV7-2 with TRBJ2-1; TRBD1 agrees at 7 bases. Germline-derived CDR1 and CDR2 are SGHTA and FQGNSA. Trimming cost V 6 bases and J 4 bases; bases outside gene matches: 9. The CDR3 totals 15 residues. CDR3 in amino acids: CASRTYRGPYNEQFF. The DNA of the CDR3 is TGTGCCAGCAGAACCTACAGGGGTCCTTACAATGAGCAGTTCTTC.

The rearrangement uses TRBV7-3 and TRBJ1-2, with D tentatively TRBD1 (6 bases). The germline V gene encodes CDR1 SGHTA and CDR2 FQGTGA. The V end was cut by 3 bases, the J end by 6 bases, with 8 bases between. The CDR3 sequence is 12 residues long. The CDR3 DNA reads as TGTGCCAGCAGCTTTCAGGGGCATGGCTACACCTTC. Encoded protein: CASSFQGHGYTF.